Shown below are 5 T cell receptor beta chains from a single sample sequenced in a study of cytomegalovirus exposure and HLA in healthy donors. Amplification used 60 Vbeta primers and 13 Jbeta primers. Here immunoSEQ multiplex PCR was the method, and the copy in TCRdb shows in-frame clones only, minus some. The table includes 200,000 to 250,000 clones, more than 75% detected once. The sample taken for sequencing was PBMCs. These TCRs come from a human donor in good health.

A few counts support this clone. The chain combines TRBV6-5 with TRBJ2-7; D not certain. This CDR3 spans 13 amino acids. Trimming left V 2 bases short and J 4 bases short, with 9 bases between. CDR1 is MNHEY and CDR2 is SVGAGI in the germline V gene. The CDR3 loop reads CASSYNGFYEQYF. CDR3 bases: TGTGCCAGCAGTTACAACGGGTTTTACGAGCAGTACTTC.

This clone was detected a few times. This rearrangement joins TRBV4-1 to TRBJ1-1; D gene uncertain. CDR1 and CDR2 (germline): MGHRA, YSYEKL. This CDR3 is built from 14 residues. The V end was cut by 0 bases, the J end by 5 bases, with 10 bases between. The CDR3 spells CASSQEGRWTEAFF. The CDR3 bases are TGCGCCAGCAGCCAAGAGGGCCGTTGGACTGAAGCTTTCTTT.

Turning to this clone: A junction boundary mismatches the germline segment, possibly from a read error. The chain couples TRBV7-9 to TRBJ2-7; perhaps TRBD2 as D (5 bases). The CDR3 covers 14 residues. Germline loops: CDR1 SEHNR, CDR2 FQNEAQ (reference sequence). The CDR3 loop reads CSSSFGLGSGEQYF. The CDR3 DNA follows: TGTTCCAGCAGCTTCGGACTGGGCTCGGGGGAGCAGTACTTC.

This clone was counted a single time. This rearrangement joins TRBV2 to TRBJ2-1, with 7 bases lining up with TRBD2. Germline lookup yields CDR1 SNHLY and CDR2 FYNNEI. CDR3 length: 15 residues. V shed 4 bases, J shed 5 bases, and the junction held 8 bases outside the gene matches. CDR3 loop: CASSVEASGDNEQFF. In nucleotides, the CDR3 is TGTGCCAGCAGTGTCGAGGCTAGCGGCGACAATGAGCAGTTCTTC.

The chain combines TRBV28 with TRBJ2-1; D ambiguous. From germline, CDR1 is MDHEN and CDR2 SYDVKM. The V end was cut by 4 bases, the J end by 1 base, with 14 bases between. The CDR3 sequence is 16 residues long. The CDR3 bases are TGTGCCAGCAGTTCTTATATGGCTGAATCCTACAATGAGCAGTTCTTC. As protein: CASSSYMAESYNEQFF.